The 3 T cell receptor beta chains reported below all come from one sample, sequenced in a study of PD-1 blockade in classical Hodgkin lymphoma. Patients all relapsed after autologous stem cell transplantation, and there was variation in brentuximab vedotin exposure. Assay used: immunoSEQ multiplex PCR; TCRdb lists only in-frame clones, some missing. Among tens of thousands of clones, about 91% were seen once, and the ten largest hold 12%. The sample was peripheral blood mononuclear cells (PBMCs), taken at baseline. These receptor sequences come from a human donor with classical Hodgkin lymphoma.

This clone was counted ten times or more. Other DNA sequences in the sample encode the same CDR3. The V gene is TRBV6-6, the J gene TRBJ1-2; TRBD1 matches 9 bases. Germline V gene sequence: CDR1 MNHNY, CDR2 SVGAGI (reference sequence). This CDR3 has 15 amino acids. V shed 5 bases and J 3 bases; nucleotides not matched to a gene: 7. The CDR3 region has the DNA TGTGCCAGCAGTCCGAGGACAGGGGCCCACTATGGCTACACCTTC. Translation: CASSPRTGAHYGYTF.

V usage is TRBV7-8 and J usage is TRBJ2-2; no clear D. Deletions cut 5 bases from V and 3 bases from J, with 13 bases between. The V gene's germline CDR1 is SGHVS and CDR2 FQNEAQ. This CDR3 has 15 residues. CDR3 sequence: CASSPEGAYTGELFF. The CDR3 DNA reads as TGTGCCAGCAGCCCCGAAGGAGCGTACACCGGGGAGCTGTTTTTT.

The sample holds a few counts of this clone. This sequence joins TRBV6-5 and TRBJ1-1; D remains ambiguous. This CDR3 is 14 amino acids long. The germline V gene has CDR1 MNHEY and CDR2 SVGAGI. The ends were cut back, 7 bases at V and 1 base at J, with 13 bases in the middle. The DNA of the CDR3 is TGTGCCAGCACCTCCCGCGCCGCGAACACTGAAGCTTTCTTT. The encoded protein is CASTSRAANTEAFF.